The 23 T cell receptor beta chains listed next were all sequenced from one sample in a study of CD8+ T cells in alopecia areata. cDNA prepared by RNA extraction and subsequent reverse transcription served as the template for sequencing. The protocol was immunoSEQ multiplex PCR, while the TCRdb copy is restricted to in-frame clones and leaves out a portion. This table holds approximately 150,000 clones, around 86% found once. The source material was CD8+ T cells sorted from blood, sampled at week 0. These TCRs come from a human donor with alopecia areata.

The chain has TRBV12-5 and TRBJ2-7; perhaps TRBD2 as D (6 bases). Germline V gene lookup returns CDR1 LGHNT and CDR2 FRNRAP. CDR3 size: 11 residues. The V end was cut by 6 bases, the J end by 3 bases, with 6 bases between. CDR3 sequence reads: CASGGGYEQYF. In DNA, the CDR3 is TGTGCTAGTGGGGGAGGCTACGAGCAGTACTTC.

The chain links TRBV27 to TRBJ2-7, with a weak D call TRBD1 (5 bases). The ends were cut back, 8 bases at V and 3 bases at J, with 11 bases in the middle. The CDR3 totals 12 residues. CDR1 is MNHEY and CDR2 is SMNVEV in the germline V gene (reference sequence). CDR3 DNA sequence: TGTGCCAGCGCGGAAGGGGTCTACGAGCAGTACTTC. It codes for CASAEGVYEQYF.

This sequence joins TRBV27 and TRBJ2-7; the D gene is possibly TRBD2 (6 bases). The CDR3 is made up of 14 amino acids. The germline CDR1 and CDR2 sequences are MNHEY and SMNVEV (reference sequence). Trimming stripped 2 bases from V and 4 bases from J, with 12 bases between. The CDR3 nucleotides are TGTGCCAGCAGTTTAATGCGGGGTTCTTACGAGCAGTACTTC. Translating it yields CASSLMRGSYEQYF.

The chain joins TRBV5-1 to TRBJ2-5, with TRBD1 as a possible D gene (5 bases). In germline, CDR1 is SGHRS, CDR2 YFSETQ. The CDR3 runs 14 residues. Deletions cut 4 bases from V and 5 bases from J, with 15 bases between. CDR3 DNA sequence: TGCGCCAGCAGCCCCACCGACAGTTGGGAGACCCAGTACTTC. Its translation is CASSPTDSWETQYF.

The chain joins TRBV30 to TRBJ1-1; possible D gene TRBD1, 6 bases. Germline CDR1 is GTSNPN and CDR2 is SVGIG (reference sequence). Trimming removed 0 bases from V and 0 bases from J, with 8 bases in between. This CDR3 has 14 amino acids. The CDR3 loop is CAWSVGAVNTEAFF. The CDR3, as DNA: TGTGCCTGGAGTGTGGGGGCGGTGAACACTGAAGCTTTCTTT.

The CDR3 sequence: CASSSDRDYEQYF. CDR3 nucleotides: TGTGCCAGCAGCTCTGACAGGGACTACGAGCAGTACTTC. J is TRBJ2-7 and V is TRBV27, with TRBD1 identical over 7 bases. The V and J ends lost 6 bases and 3 bases, in that order; junction bases with no gene match: 5. CDR1 and CDR2 from the germline V gene are MNHEY and SMNVEV (reference sequence). The CDR3 is 13 residues long.

This chain joins TRBV6-6 and TRBJ1-2; 7 bases are a match to TRBD1. The J segment lost 0 bases and the V segment lost 4 bases, leaving 8 bases of the junction unmatched. The germline gives CDR1 MNHNY, CDR2 SVGAGI (reference sequence). CDR3 length equals 16 residues. The CDR3 here is CASSFLGQLTNYGYTF. The CDR3 coding sequence is TGTGCCAGCAGTTTTTTGGGACAGCTAACTAACTATGGCTACACCTTC.

The count of this clone is one. The CDR3 reads CSSNEGGDGYTF. DNA for the CDR3: TGCAGCTCCAACGAGGGGGGAGATGGCTACACCTTC. The chain couples TRBV29-1 to TRBJ1-2, with a possible D match to TRBD1 (6 bases). The CDR3 loop spans 12 amino acids. Germline CDR1 reads SQVTM; CDR2 reads ANQGSEA. V lost 8 bases to trimming and J lost 6 bases, with 16 bases between them. The full variable domain, rest sourced from reference TRBV29-1 and TRBJ1-2, is SAVISQKPSRDICQRGTSLTIQCQVDSQVTMMFWYRQQPGQSLTLIATANQGSEATYESGFVIDKFPISRPNLTFSTLTVSNMSPEDSSIYLCSSNEGGDGYTFGSGTRLTVV.

The chain carries TRBV15 and TRBJ2-6; D is ambiguous. This CDR3 spans 14 amino acids. V was pared by 6 bases and J by 0 bases, with 6 bases between. The V gene's germline CDR1 is LNHNV and CDR2 YYDKDF (reference sequence). The CDR3 nucleotides read TGTGCCACCAGACAGAGCTCTGGGGCCAACGTCCTGACTTTC. It encodes CATRQSSGANVLTF.

This chain links TRBV6-1 with TRBJ1-4, with TRBD1 as a possible D gene (6 bases). Trimming removed 1 base from V and 6 bases from J, with 12 bases in between. Germline CDR1 reads MNHNS; CDR2 reads SASEGT. There are 15 residues in the CDR3. DNA of the CDR3: TGTGCCAGCAGTGAAGGGGACAAGGCTGATGAAAAACTGTTTTTT. It codes for CASSEGDKADEKLFF.

This chain joins TRBV15 and TRBJ2-3, with D possibly matching TRBD1 (6 bases). Germline CDR1 and CDR2: LNHNV and YYDKDF (reference sequence). V lost 3 bases to trimming and J lost 1 base, with 8 bases between them. The CDR3 is 14 amino acids. The CDR3 sequence: CATSSYRGTDTQYF. The CDR3 nucleotides are TGTGCCACCAGCAGCTACAGGGGCACAGATACGCAGTATTTT. The full variable domain, with the rest looked up from reference TRBV15 and TRBJ2-3, is DAMVIQNPRYQVTQFGKPVTLSCSQTLNHNVMYWYQQKSSQAPKLLFHYYDKDFNNEADTPDNFQSRRPNTSFCFLDIRSPGLGDTAMYLCATSSYRGTDTQYFGPGTRLTVL.

This clone occurred once. The CDR3, as DNA: TGTGCCAGCAGTGAATGGTCCGGCGGGGGGGCGCAAGAGACCCAGTACTTC. This gives the protein CASSEWSGGGAQETQYF. The rearrangement joins TRBV6-4 to TRBJ2-5; 9 positions match TRBD2. CDR3 length: 17 residues. Germline CDR1 is MRHNA and CDR2 is SNTAGT. J lost 2 bases, V lost 3 bases, and 10 bases had no gene match.

This rearrangement joins TRBV29-1 to TRBJ2-1; 8 bases agree with TRBD1. V shed 2 bases, J shed 4 bases, and the junction held 1 base outside the gene matches. This CDR3 region has 13 residues. Germline V lookup: CDR1 SQVTM, CDR2 ANQGSEA. The CDR3 here is CSVEQGAYNEQFF. CDR3 nucleotide sequence: TGCAGCGTTGAACAGGGGGCGTACAATGAGCAGTTCTTC.

A word on this clone: This sample also contains other DNA sequences that code for the same CDR3. The chain combines TRBV5-1 with TRBJ2-7; D call uncertain. V was shortened by 2 bases and J by 2 bases, with 11 bases between the two germline ends. CDR3 size: 14 residues. Per the germline V gene, CDR1 is SGHRS and CDR2 is YFSETQ. The CDR3 reads CASSFKDGPYEQYF. The CDR3 coding sequence is TGCGCCAGCAGCTTTAAGGACGGACCCTACGAGCAGTACTTC.

The rearrangement uses TRBV4-1 and TRBJ1-5; D not certain. Trimming removed 1 base at V and 1 base at J, with 11 bases between. The CDR3 extends over 16 amino acids. Germline V gene lookup returns CDR1 MGHRA and CDR2 YSYEKL. The CDR3 coding sequence is TGCGCCAGCAGCCAAGGAGGAGCAAAGAGCAATCAGCCCCAGCATTTT. This translates into CASSQGGAKSNQPQHF.

This chain links TRBV15 with TRBJ1-5; D perhaps matches TRBD1 (6 bases). V gave up 0 bases and J gave up 8 bases, with 11 bases separating them. CDR3 size: 14 residues. Germline CDR1 reads LNHNV; CDR2 reads YYDKDF (reference sequence). The DNA for the CDR3 is TGTGCCACCAGCAGAGAGAGGGGGGATAAGCCCCAGCATTTT. This gives the protein CATSRERGDKPQHF.

The chain uses TRBV19 and TRBJ2-2; TRBD2 aligns across 7 bases. J was trimmed by 7 bases and V by 3 bases; bases with no gene match: 11. Germline V CDR1 and CDR2: LNHDA, SQIVND (reference sequence). The CDR3 is 16 amino acids. The chain's CDR3 is CASSIGGGGIGGELFF. CDR3 sequence (DNA): TGTGCCAGTAGTATTGGCGGCGGGGGAATTGGCGGGGAGCTGTTTTTT.

The gene calls are TRBV7-2 and TRBJ2-7, with 7 bases aligning to TRBD1. The germline V gene has CDR1 SGHTA and CDR2 FQGNSA. The CDR3 has 13 residues. Unmatched junction bases numbered 0, after V lost 1 base and J lost 3 bases. This CDR3 reads CASSLGTGYEQYF. The CDR3, as DNA: TGTGCCAGCAGCTTAGGGACAGGCTACGAGCAGTACTTC.

The rearrangement links TRBV29-1 to TRBJ2-7; a weak D match, TRBD1 (5 bases). V gave up 3 bases and J gave up 5 bases, with 14 bases separating them. Germline V lookup: CDR1 SQVTM, CDR2 ANQGSEA. CDR3 size: 13 residues. The CDR3 spells CSVDEAGLNEQYF. CDR3 coding DNA: TGCAGCGTTGATGAGGCAGGGCTGAACGAGCAGTACTTC.

V is TRBV9 and J is TRBJ2-2, with 10 bases identical to TRBD2. CDR1 SGDLS and CDR2 YYNGEE come from the germline V gene. V was clipped by 4 bases and J by 0 bases; unmatched bases: 3. This CDR3 spans 16 amino acids. The CDR3 bases are TGTGCCAGCAGCCAAGCGGGAGGGTCGAACACCGGGGAGCTGTTTTTT. Amino acid sequence: CASSQAGGSNTGELFF.

The V call is TRBV19, the J call TRBJ1-1; D gene uncertain. From germline, CDR1 is LNHDA and CDR2 SQIVND (reference sequence). Deletions cut 4 bases from V and 4 bases from J, with 13 bases between. The CDR3 runs to 14 residues. In DNA, the CDR3 is TGTGCCAGTAGTAAGTCCCCCGGCGGCACTGAAGCTTTCTTT. Its translation: CASSKSPGGTEAFF.

Comments on this clone: Distinct nucleotide sequences in the sample also encode this CDR3. This chain connects TRBV4-1 to TRBJ2-3, with D possibly being TRBD2 (6 bases). The V gene's germline CDR1 is MGHRA and CDR2 YSYEKL. Trimming took 8 bases from V and 0 from J, leaving 12 bases between them. This CDR3 is built from 14 residues. The CDR3: CASSAGPSTDTQYF. DNA of the CDR3: TGCGCCAGCTCCGCGGGGCCAAGCACAGATACGCAGTATTTT.

The rearrangement joins TRBV7-2 to TRBJ1-1; D is possibly TRBD1 (6 bases). Germline CDR1 is SGHTA and CDR2 is FQGNSA. The CDR3 has 15 amino acids. The V end was cut by 1 base, the J end by 6 bases, with 15 bases between. CDR3 DNA sequence: TGTGCCAGCAGCTTAGGGGTACAGGGTGACGCTGAAGCTTTCTTT. Its translation is CASSLGVQGDAEAFF.